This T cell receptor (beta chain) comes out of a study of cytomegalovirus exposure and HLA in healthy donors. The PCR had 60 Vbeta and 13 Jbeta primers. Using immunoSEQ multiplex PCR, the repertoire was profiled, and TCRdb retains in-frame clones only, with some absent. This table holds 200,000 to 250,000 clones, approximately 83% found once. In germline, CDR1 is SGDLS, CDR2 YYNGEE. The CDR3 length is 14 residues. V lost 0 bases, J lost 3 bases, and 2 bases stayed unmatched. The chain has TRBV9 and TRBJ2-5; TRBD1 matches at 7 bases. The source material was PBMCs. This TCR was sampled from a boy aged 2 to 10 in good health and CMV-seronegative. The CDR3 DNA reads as TGTGCCAGCAGCGTAGCGGGGACAGAAGAGACCCAGTACTTC. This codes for CASSVAGTEETQYF. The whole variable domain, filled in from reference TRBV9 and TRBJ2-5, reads DSGVTQTPKHLITATGQRVTLRCSPRSGDLSVYWYQQSLDQGLQFLIQYYNGEERAKGNILERFSAQQFPDLHSELNLSSLELGDSALYFCASSVAGTEETQYFGPGTRLLVL.